These T cell receptor beta chains were read from a single sample in a study of CD8 T cells in Susac syndrome. MiXCR, run by TCRdb on the immunoSEQ multiplex PCR reads, gives a single entry per CDR3 protein. Among approximately 190,000 distinct CDR3 sequences listed, more than 90% were seen once. The sample taken for sequencing was CD4+ T cells from PBMCs. The receptors were sampled from a human donor with Susac syndrome. CDR3s include the opening cysteine and the closing phenylalanine or tryptophan. D genes are given only for firm matches. Not every row has a clone size; where given, it reads once, few, many or a size class.

size	D	length	V	J	CDR3	DNA
.	.	13	TRBV6-2/TRBV6-3	TRBJ1-1	CASIHGGLFEAFF	TGTGCCAGCATCCACGGGGGACTGTTTGAAGCTTTCTTT
.	.	14	TRBV6-6	TRBJ2-7	CASSYWDVSYEQYF	TGTGCCAGCAGTTACTGGGACGTTTCCTACGAGCAGTACTTC
.	.	14	TRBV6-1	TRBJ2-7	CASSETGSAGEQYF	TGTGCCAGCAGCGAAACCGGATCGGCGGGTGAGCAGTACTTC
.	TRBD1	17	TRBV9	TRBJ1-3	CASSVGRRQGYGNTIYF	TGTGCCAGCAGCGTAGGGAGGAGACAGGGGTACGGAAACACCATATATTTT
.	.	12	TRBV6-5	TRBJ2-5	CASRGAGETQYF	TGTGCCAGCAGGGGGGCCGGAGAGACCCAGTACTTC
.	TRBD1	14	TRBV29-1	TRBJ1-1	CSVRQGGANTEAFF	TGCAGCGTTAGACAGGGGGGGGCGAACACTGAAGCTTTCTTT
.	TRBD1	14	TRBV12-3/TRBV12-4	TRBJ1-4	CASRETGGYEKLFF	TGTGCCAGCAGGGAGACAGGGGGTTATGAAAAACTGTTTTTT
.	.	13	TRBV21-1	TRBJ1-2	CASRHRGYYGYTF	TGTGCCAGCAGACACAGGGGGTACTATGGCTACACCTTC
.	TRBD2	13	TRBV29-1	TRBJ2-7	CSASGGARNEQYF	TGCAGCGCCAGCGGGGGGGCCAGGAACGAGCAGTACTTC
.	TRBD2	15	TRBV5-1	TRBJ2-1	CASSSQAGAYNEQFF	TGCGCCAGCAGCTCCCAAGCGGGGGCCTACAATGAGCAGTTCTTC
few	.	11	TRBV6-2/TRBV6-3	TRBJ2-7	CASSNSYEQYF	TGTGCCAGTAGTAACAGCTACGAGCAGTACTTC
.	.	15	TRBV6-5	TRBJ1-2	CASSPPARGFHGYTF	TGTGCCAGCAGCCCTCCCGCCAGGGGCTTCCATGGCTACACCTTC
.	.	15	TRBV29-1	TRBJ1-1	CSVAHLVMGGTEAFF	TGCAGCGTTGCTCATCTGGTAATGGGGGGCACTGAAGCTTTCTTT
.	TRBD1	15	TRBV29-1	TRBJ2-1	CSVQQTGTGGGEQFF	TGCAGCGTTCAACAAACGGGGACAGGGGGCGGAGAGCAGTTCTTC
.	.	13	TRBV3-1	TRBJ2-3	CASSHGVTDTQYF	TGTGCCAGCAGCCACGGGGTCACAGATACGCAGTATTTT
.	.	15	TRBV20-1	TRBJ1-2	CSARVGNPGTYGYTF	TGCAGTGCTAGAGTCGGCAATCCAGGGACCTATGGCTACACCTTC
.	.	12	TRBV20-1	TRBJ2-2	CSAARDTGELFF	TGCAGTGCTGCACGGGACACCGGGGAGCTGTTTTTT
.	.	13	TRBV2	TRBJ1-1	CASSEVPDTEAFF	TGTGCCAGCAGTGAAGTCCCAGACACTGAAGCTTTCTTT
.	TRBD1	17	TRBV28	TRBJ2-7	CASRPRALGTGGYEQYF	TGTGCCAGCAGACCTAGGGCCTTAGGGACAGGGGGGTACGAGCAGTACTTC
.	TRBD1	16	TRBV29-1	TRBJ1-2	CSVVGVLGQGKYGYTF	TGCAGCGTTGTAGGGGTTTTGGGACAGGGAAAATATGGCTACACCTTC
.	TRBD2	13	TRBV6-2/TRBV6-3	TRBJ2-7	CASSRGGIAEQYF	TGTGCCAGCAGTCGGGGGGGGATAGCGGAGCAGTACTTC
.	TRBD1	14	TRBV29-1	TRBJ1-1	CSVFTRTGRPEAFF	TGCAGCGTCTTTACGAGGACAGGGCGGCCTGAAGCTTTCTTT
.	.	14	TRBV4-1	TRBJ2-7	CASSKTISTYEQYF	TGCGCCAGCAGCAAGACTATTTCAACCTACGAGCAGTACTTC
once	.	13	TRBV12-3/TRBV12-4	TRBJ1-1	CASSFNQATEAFF	TGTGCCAGCAGTTTTAATCAGGCCACTGAAGCTTTCTTT
.	.	12	TRBV6-5	TRBJ1-1	CASSSQRAEAFF	TGTGCCAGCAGTTCACAGCGAGCTGAAGCTTTCTTT
.	.	19	TRBV27	TRBJ1-2	CASSLDPGTTSKRIYGYTF	TGTGCCAGCAGTTTAGACCCTGGGACGACGAGCAAACGGATCTATGGCTACACCTTC
.	.	14	TRBV20-1	TRBJ1-4	CSARPAGVDEKLFF	TGCAGTGCTAGACCCGCAGGGGTTGATGAAAAACTGTTTTTT
.	TRBD2	17	TRBV30	TRBJ2-3	CAWSVGLAGGRADTQYF	TGTGCCTGGAGTGTAGGGTTGGCGGGGGGTCGGGCAGATACGCAGTATTTT
.	.	13	TRBV25-1	TRBJ1-1	CASSEWENTEAFF	TGTGCCAGCAGTGAATGGGAGAACACTGAAGCTTTCTTT
.	.	15	TRBV4-1	TRBJ1-5	CASSQDPGVLQPQHF	TGCGCCAGCAGCCAAGATCCCGGGGTGCTTCAGCCCCAGCATTTT
.	TRBD1	15	TRBV6-6	TRBJ2-4	CASRSTDRAGDIQYF	TGTGCCAGCAGAAGCACGGACAGGGCCGGGGACATTCAGTACTTC
.	.	19	TRBV4-1	TRBJ1-1	CASSLAVWTIHLIHTEAFF	TGCGCCAGCAGCCTGGCGGTATGGACCATACACCTAATCCACACTGAAGCTTTCTTT
.	.	16	TRBV30	TRBJ2-1	CAWSAPSTRAYNEQFF	TGTGCCTGGAGTGCCCCCTCGACTAGGGCGTACAATGAGCAGTTCTTC
.	TRBD1	13	TRBV30	TRBJ2-1	CAWGTGGRNEQFF	TGTGCCTGGGGGACAGGGGGTCGCAATGAGCAGTTCTTC
.	.	12	TRBV18	TRBJ2-3	CASSPIEDTQYF	TGTGCCAGCTCCCCGATCGAGGATACGCAGTATTTT
.	TRBD1	16	TRBV11-2	TRBJ2-1	CASSSQGQGVYNEQFF	TGTGCCAGCAGCTCCCAGGGACAGGGGGTTTACAATGAGCAGTTCTTC
.	.	15	TRBV30	TRBJ1-6	CAWSKRDLDNSPLHF	TGTGCCTGGAGTAAGAGGGACCTGGATAATTCACCCCTCCACTTT
.	.	15	TRBV5-4	TRBJ2-7	CASSLVELQRDEQYF	TGTGCCAGCAGCTTGGTTGAACTCCAGAGAGACGAGCAGTACTTC
.	.	12	TRBV3-1	TRBJ1-1	CASSQGGTEAFF	TGTGCCAGCAGCCAGGGGGGCACTGAAGCTTTCTTT
.	.	12	TRBV7-6	TRBJ1-1	CASSPRRDEAFF	TGTGCCAGCAGCCCCCGTAGAGATGAAGCTTTCTTT
.	.	14	TRBV25-1	TRBJ2-7	CASSDPRGPYEQYF	TGTGCCAGCAGTGACCCCAGGGGCCCCTACGAGCAGTACTTC
few	.	12	TRBV18	TRBJ2-5	CASSPTEETQYF	TGTGCCAGCTCACCTACGGAAGAGACCCAGTACTTC
once	.	15	TRBV15	TRBJ1-2	CATSRDYPRTDGYTF	TGTGCCACCAGCAGAGACTATCCCCGGACAGATGGCTACACCTTC
.	.	14	TRBV14	TRBJ1-1	CASSRAGWDTEAFF	TGTGCCAGCAGTCGGGCAGGATGGGACACTGAAGCTTTCTTT
.	.	12	TRBV5-6	TRBJ1-1	CASGGMNTEAFF	TGTGCCTCCGGCGGCATGAACACTGAAGCTTTCTTT
.	.	15	TRBV3-1	TRBJ2-1	CASSLTPIVGNEQFF	TGTGCCAGCAGCCTTACTCCAATCGTGGGGAATGAGCAGTTCTTC
.	.	17	TRBV3-1	TRBJ2-3	CASSQGEAPLATDTQYF	TGTGCCAGCAGCCAAGGTGAAGCCCCTCTGGCCACAGATACGCAGTATTTT
.	TRBD1	15	TRBV19	TRBJ1-6	CASSMVGQGDSPLHF	TGTGCCAGTAGTATGGTAGGACAGGGGGACTCACCCCTCCACTTT
.	.	15	TRBV29-1	TRBJ2-5	CSVEATTGLQETQYF	TGCAGCGTTGAGGCAACAACCGGGCTACAAGAGACCCAGTACTTC
once	TRBD1	15	TRBV28	TRBJ2-7	CASSPLLRGQAEQYF	TGTGCCAGCAGTCCACTCCTCAGGGGGCAGGCCGAGCAGTACTTC
once	.	16	TRBV20-1	TRBJ1-3	CSARVRTVSSGNTIYF	TGCAGTGCTAGAGTTCGGACGGTGAGCTCTGGAAACACCATATATTTT
few	.	14	TRBV11-2	TRBJ2-2	CASTERRGSGELFF	TGTGCCAGCACCGAGAGGAGGGGGAGCGGGGAGCTGTTTTTT
.	.	14	TRBV20-1	TRBJ2-3	CSAGAVLGTDTQYF	TGCAGTGCCGGAGCTGTCCTGGGAACAGATACGCAGTATTTT
once	.	13	TRBV11-3	TRBJ1-6	CASSLKRNSPLHF	TGTGCCAGCAGCTTAAAGAGGAATTCACCCCTCCACTTT